This T cell receptor (beta chain) was obtained from a study of T cell responses to AZD1222 COVID-19 vaccine. Study observations and caveats: Dominant CD4 TCR responses targeted spike regions 160-218 and 743-854.

Sequenced by immunoSEQ multiplex PCR; TCRdb stores in-frame clones only, minus some. Of about 150,000 clones in the sample, around 83% were seen once. About this clone itself: Its antigen is still unknown.

CDR1 SGDLS and CDR2 YYNGEE come from the germline V gene. CDR3 size: 16 residues. With 3 bases clipped from V and 2 bases from J, the junction kept 5 bases outside the gene matches. The chain couples TRBV9 to TRBJ2-5, with 12 bases matching TRBD2. The input for sequencing was peripheral blood, taken 28 days after the second AZD1222 dose. This receptor was identified in an adult who received the AZD1222 COVID-19 vaccine. The CDR3 reads CASSAGLAGTQETQYF. CDR3 DNA: TGTGCCAGCAGCGCCGGACTAGCGGGGACACAAGAGACCCAGTACTTC. The full variable domain, in which reference TRBV9 and TRBJ2-5 provide the parts outside the CDR3, is DSGVTQTPKHLITATGQRVTLRCSPRSGDLSVYWYQQSLDQGLQFLIQYYNGEERAKGNILERFSAQQFPDLHSELNLSSLELGDSALYFCASSAGLAGTQETQYFGPGTRLLVL.